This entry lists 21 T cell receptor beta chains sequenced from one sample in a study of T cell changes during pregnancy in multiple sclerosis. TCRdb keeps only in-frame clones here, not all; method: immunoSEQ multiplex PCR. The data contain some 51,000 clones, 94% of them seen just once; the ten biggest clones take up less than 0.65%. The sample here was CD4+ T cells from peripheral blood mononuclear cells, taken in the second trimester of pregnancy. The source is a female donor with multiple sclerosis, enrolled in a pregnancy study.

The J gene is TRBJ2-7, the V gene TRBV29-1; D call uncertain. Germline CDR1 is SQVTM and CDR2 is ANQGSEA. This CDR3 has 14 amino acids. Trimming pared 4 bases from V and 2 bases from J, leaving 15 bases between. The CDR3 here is CSVASAGSPYEQYF. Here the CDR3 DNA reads TGCAGCGTTGCGTCCGCAGGCTCCCCCTACGAGCAGTACTTC.

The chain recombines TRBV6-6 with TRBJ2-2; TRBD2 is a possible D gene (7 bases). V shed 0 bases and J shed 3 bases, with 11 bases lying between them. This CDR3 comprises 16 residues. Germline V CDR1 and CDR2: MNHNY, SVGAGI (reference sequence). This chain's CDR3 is CASSYSGGRDTGELFF. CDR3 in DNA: TGTGCCAGCAGTTACTCCGGGGGGCGGGACACCGGGGAGCTGTTTTTT.

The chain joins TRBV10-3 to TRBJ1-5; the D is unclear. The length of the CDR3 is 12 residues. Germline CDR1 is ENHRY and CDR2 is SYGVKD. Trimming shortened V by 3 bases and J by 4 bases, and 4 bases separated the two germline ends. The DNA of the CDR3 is TGTGCCATCAGTGACGGGAATCAGCCCCAGCATTTT. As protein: CAISDGNQPQHF.

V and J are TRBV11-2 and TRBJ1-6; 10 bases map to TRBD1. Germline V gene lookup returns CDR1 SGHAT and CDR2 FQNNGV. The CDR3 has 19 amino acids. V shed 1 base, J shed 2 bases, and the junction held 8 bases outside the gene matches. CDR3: CASSLGAAGQGTYNSPLHF. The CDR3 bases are TGTGCCAGCAGCTTAGGAGCGGCGGGACAGGGGACCTATAATTCACCCCTCCACTTT.

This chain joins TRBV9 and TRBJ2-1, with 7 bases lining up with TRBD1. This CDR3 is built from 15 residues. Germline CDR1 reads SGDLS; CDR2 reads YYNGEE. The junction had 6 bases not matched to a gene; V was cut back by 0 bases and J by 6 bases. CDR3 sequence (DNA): TGTGCCAGCAGCGTAGTTGTGGGACAGAGCAATGAGCAGTTCTTC. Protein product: CASSVVVGQSNEQFF.

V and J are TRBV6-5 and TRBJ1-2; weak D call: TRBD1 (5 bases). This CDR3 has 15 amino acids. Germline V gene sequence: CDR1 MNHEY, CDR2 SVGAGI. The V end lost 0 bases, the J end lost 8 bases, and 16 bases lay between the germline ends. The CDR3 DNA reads TGTGCCAGCAGTTACTCGACATACCTCGCAGGGGGCTACACCTTC. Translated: CASSYSTYLAGGYTF.

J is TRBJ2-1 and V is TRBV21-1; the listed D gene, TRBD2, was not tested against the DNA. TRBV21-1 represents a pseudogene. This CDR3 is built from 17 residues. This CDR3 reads CASSKGSLVSMYNEQFF. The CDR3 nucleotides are TGTGCCAGCAGCAAAGGGTCCTTAGTGAGCATGTACAATGAGCAGTTCTTC.

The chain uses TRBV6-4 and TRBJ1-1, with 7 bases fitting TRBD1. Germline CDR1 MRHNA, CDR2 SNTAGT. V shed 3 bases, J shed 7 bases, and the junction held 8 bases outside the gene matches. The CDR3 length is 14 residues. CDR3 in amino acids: CASSERQGTGEAFF. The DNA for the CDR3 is TGTGCCAGCAGTGAAAGACAGGGAACGGGTGAAGCTTTCTTT.

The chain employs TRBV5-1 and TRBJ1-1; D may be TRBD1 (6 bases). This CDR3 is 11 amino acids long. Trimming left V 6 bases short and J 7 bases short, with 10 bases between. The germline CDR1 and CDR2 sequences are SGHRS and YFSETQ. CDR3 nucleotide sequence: TGCGCCAGCACAGGGGACAATGAAGCTTTCTTT. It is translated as CASTGDNEAFF.

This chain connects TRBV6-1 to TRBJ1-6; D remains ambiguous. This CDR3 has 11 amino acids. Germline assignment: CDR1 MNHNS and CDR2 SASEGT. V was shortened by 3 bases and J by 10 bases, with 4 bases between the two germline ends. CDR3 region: CASSDSSPLHF. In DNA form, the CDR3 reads TGTGCCAGCAGTGACTCCTCACCCCTCCACTTT.

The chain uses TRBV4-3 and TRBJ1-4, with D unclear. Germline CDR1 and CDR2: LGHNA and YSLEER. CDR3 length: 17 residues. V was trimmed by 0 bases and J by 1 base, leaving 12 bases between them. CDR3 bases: TGCGCCAGCAGCCAAGATCCCCCGGGATTAACTAATGAAAAACTGTTTTTT. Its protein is CASSQDPPGLTNEKLFF.

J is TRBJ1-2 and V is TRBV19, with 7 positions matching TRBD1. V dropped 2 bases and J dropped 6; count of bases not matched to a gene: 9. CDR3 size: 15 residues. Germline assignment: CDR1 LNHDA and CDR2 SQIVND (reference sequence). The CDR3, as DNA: TGTGCCAGTAGTATACTTCCACAGGGGAAGAATGGCTACACCTTC. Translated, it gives CASSILPQGKNGYTF.

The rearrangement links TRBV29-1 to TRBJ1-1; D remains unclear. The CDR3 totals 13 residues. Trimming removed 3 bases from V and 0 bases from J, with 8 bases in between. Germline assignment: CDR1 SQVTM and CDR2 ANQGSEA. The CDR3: CSVERAVNTEAFF. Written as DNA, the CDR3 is TGCAGCGTTGAGAGGGCGGTGAACACTGAAGCTTTCTTT.

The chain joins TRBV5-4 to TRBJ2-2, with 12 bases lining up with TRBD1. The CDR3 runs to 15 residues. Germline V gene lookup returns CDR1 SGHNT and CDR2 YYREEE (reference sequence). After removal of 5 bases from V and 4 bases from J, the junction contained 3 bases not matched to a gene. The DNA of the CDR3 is TGTGCCAGCAGGGGACAGGGGGCATTCACCGGGGAGCTGTTTTTT. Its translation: CASRGQGAFTGELFF.

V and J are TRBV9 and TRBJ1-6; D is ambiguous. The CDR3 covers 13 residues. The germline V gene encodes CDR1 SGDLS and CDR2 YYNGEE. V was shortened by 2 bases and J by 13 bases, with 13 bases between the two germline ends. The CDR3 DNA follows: TGTGCCAGCAGCGTTGAGGCTTCTACCCCCCTCCACTTT. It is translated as CASSVEASTPLHF.

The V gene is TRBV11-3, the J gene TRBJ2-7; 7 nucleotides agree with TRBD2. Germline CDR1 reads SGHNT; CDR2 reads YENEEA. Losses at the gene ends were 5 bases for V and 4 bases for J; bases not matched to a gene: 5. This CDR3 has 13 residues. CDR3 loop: CASSPRGGYEQYF. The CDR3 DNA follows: TGTGCCAGCAGCCCCCGCGGGGGATACGAGCAGTACTTC.

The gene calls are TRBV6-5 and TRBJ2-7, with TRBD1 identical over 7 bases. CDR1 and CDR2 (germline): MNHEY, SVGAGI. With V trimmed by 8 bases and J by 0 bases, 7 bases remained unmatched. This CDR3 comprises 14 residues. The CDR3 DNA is TGTGCCAGCCTCCGGGACAGCAGCTCCTACGAGCAGTACTTC. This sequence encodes CASLRDSSSYEQYF.

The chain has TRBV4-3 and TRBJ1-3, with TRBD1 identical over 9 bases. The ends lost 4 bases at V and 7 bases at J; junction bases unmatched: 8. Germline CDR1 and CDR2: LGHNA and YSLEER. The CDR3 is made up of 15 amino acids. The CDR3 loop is CASSPRSGQGNTIYF. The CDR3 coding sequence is TGCGCCAGCAGCCCAAGGTCGGGACAGGGTAACACCATATATTTT.

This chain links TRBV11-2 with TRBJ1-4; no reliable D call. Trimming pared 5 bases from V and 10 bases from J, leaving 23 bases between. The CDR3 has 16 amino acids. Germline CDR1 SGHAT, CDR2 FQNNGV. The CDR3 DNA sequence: TGTGCCAGCAGCCCTTTTATAGCCGCTCCTCTTGGAAAACTGTTTTTT. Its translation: CASSPFIAAPLGKLFF.

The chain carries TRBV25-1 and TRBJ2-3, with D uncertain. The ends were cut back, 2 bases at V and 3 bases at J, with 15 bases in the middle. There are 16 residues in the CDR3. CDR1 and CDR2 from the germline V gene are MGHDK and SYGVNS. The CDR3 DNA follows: TGTGCCAGCAGTGAAGAAGCTAACCGAATAACAGATACGCAGTATTTT. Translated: CASSEEANRITDTQYF.

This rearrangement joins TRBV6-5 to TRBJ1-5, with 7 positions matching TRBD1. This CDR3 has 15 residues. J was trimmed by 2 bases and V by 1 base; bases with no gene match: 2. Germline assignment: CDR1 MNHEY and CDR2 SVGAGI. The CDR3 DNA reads TGTGCCAGCAGTTACTACAGGGGTGGCAATCAGCCCCAGCATTTT. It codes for CASSYYRGGNQPQHF.